What follows describes a single TCR beta chain. The antigen remains unidentified. This sample was included in a study of follicular helper T cells after annual influenza vaccination. Study-wide background: Some donors were sampled over the 2013-2014, 2014-2015 and 2015-2016 vaccinations. General study points: ICOS-CD38- cTfh most often held earlier Day 7 ICOS+CD38+ clones.

The CDR3 contains 13 residues. With 7 bases removed from V and 3 bases from J, the gap between germline ends came to 9 bases. Germline loops: CDR1 SNHLY, CDR2 FYNNEI. Assay used: immunoSEQ multiplex PCR; TCRdb lists only in-frame clones, some missing. Of over 6,500 clones listed, roughly 80% are singletons. Sample time point: 2014-2015 season, 7 days after vaccination. Before and after seasonal inactivated influenza vaccination, adults gave blood for sorting CD4 subsets for sequencing. Excluded were substance abuse, HIV/AIDS, active cancer, immunomodulatory drugs and active illness. V and J are TRBV2 and TRBJ1-4, with D hard to call. The source is an adult who received the influenza vaccine. The material sequenced was CXCR5+ CD38- circulating T follicular helper cells from blood, taken 7 days after influenza vaccination. Stated subset: circulating Tfh, non-naive CD4+CXCR5+PD-1+ (ICOS+CD38+ or ICOS-CD38-). The chain's CDR3 is CASNREANEKLFF. The CDR3 DNA reads as TGTGCCAGCAACAGAGAAGCTAATGAAAAACTGTTTTTT.